These T cell receptor beta chains were read from a single sample in a study of blood T cell repertoires in COVID-19. Method: immunoSEQ multiplex PCR; TCRdb's copy keeps in-frame clones and lacks some. The repertoire holds approximately 170,000 clones, with around 82% as singletons. Sequencing input: peripheral blood. These receptors all come from a woman of 80 years or more with acute or convalescent COVID-19. The CDR3 runs from the conserved cysteine through the conserved F or W. D genes are given only for firm matches. The listing skips clone size in some rows; elsewhere it reads once, few, many or a size class.

.	TRBV9	TRBJ2-5	.	CASSVGGGRSEETQYF	TGTGCCAGCAGCGTAGGTGGGGGGAGGTCAGAAGAGACCCAGTACTTC
once	TRBV6-6	TRBJ2-3	TRBD1	CASSLGPTGMPDTQYF	TGTGCCAGCAGTCTTGGGCCGACAGGGATGCCAGATACGCAGTATTTT
.	TRBV5-1	TRBJ2-3	.	CASSLALARSASNTQYF	TGCGCCAGCAGCTTGGCCTTAGCCCGCTCGGCCTCTAATACGCAGTATTTT
.	TRBV19	TRBJ2-2	TRBD1	CASIWGQGFANTGELFF	TGTGCCAGTATCTGGGGACAGGGGTTCGCGAACACCGGGGAGCTGTTTTTT
.	TRBV11-2	TRBJ2-5	.	CASSLGGGGETQYF	TGTGCCAGCAGCTTAGGCGGGGGCGGAGAGACCCAGTACTTC
once	TRBV12-3/TRBV12-4	TRBJ1-1	.	CASSAQGNTEAFF	TGTGCCAGCAGCGCACAGGGAAATACTGAAGCTTTCTTT
.	TRBV28	TRBJ2-1	TRBD2	CASSLRGGLIYEQFF	TGTGCCAGCAGTTTACGGGGGGGGCTGATATATGAGCAGTTCTTC
.	TRBV7-3	TRBJ2-5	.	CASSNQGGETQYF	TGTGCCAGCAGCAACCAGGGGGGAGAGACCCAGTACTTC
.	TRBV19	TRBJ1-1	TRBD1	CASSATGGTEAFF	TGTGCCAGTAGTGCGACAGGGGGTACTGAAGCTTTCTTT
.	TRBV4-3	TRBJ1-1	TRBD1	CASSLKTWGQGLDTEAFF	TGCGCCAGCAGCTTGAAAACTTGGGGACAGGGTTTGGACACTGAAGCTTTCTTT
.	TRBV6-6	TRBJ2-4	TRBD1	CASSWHRGGTKNIQYF	TGTGCCAGCAGTTGGCACAGGGGTGGGACCAAAAACATTCAGTACTTC
few	TRBV6-5	TRBJ1-1	.	CASSLSYLSTEAFF	TGTGCCAGCAGTTTATCTTATCTGAGCACTGAAGCTTTCTTT
.	TRBV9	TRBJ1-1	.	CASSGWGDTEAFF	TGTGCCAGCAGCGGTTGGGGGGACACTGAAGCTTTCTTT
few	TRBV6-2/TRBV6-3	TRBJ2-7	TRBD1	CASSPDRATHEQYF	TGTGCCAGCAGCCCCGACAGGGCCACCCACGAGCAGTACTTC
.	TRBV19	TRBJ2-7	TRBD1	CASTLRDRPYEQYF	TGTGCCAGTACCCTCCGGGACAGACCCTACGAGCAGTACTTC
.	TRBV30	TRBJ1-5	.	CAWSVRAGNQPQHF	TGTGCCTGGAGTGTACGGGCAGGGAATCAGCCCCAGCATTTT
.	TRBV19	TRBJ2-1	TRBD2	CASSMRAGGYEQFF	TGTGCCAGTAGTATGAGGGCGGGAGGCTATGAGCAGTTCTTC
.	TRBV28	TRBJ1-2	.	CASSLPRGAANYGYTF	TGTGCCAGCAGTTTACCCCGGGGGGCGGCAAACTATGGCTACACCTTC
.	TRBV7-9	TRBJ2-1	.	CASSLVGDNEQFF	TGTGCCAGCAGCCTCGTAGGGGACAATGAGCAGTTCTTC
.	TRBV4-1	TRBJ2-5	TRBD1	CASSQDDRVPETQYF	TGCGCCAGCAGCCAAGACGACAGGGTACCAGAGACCCAGTACTTC
.	TRBV9	TRBJ2-1	.	CASSPGQGIPSGDNEQFF	TGTGCCAGCAGCCCCGGACAGGGGATCCCTAGCGGGGACAATGAGCAGTTCTTC
.	TRBV15	TRBJ1-2	.	CATSRGQGEKFGYTF	TGTGCCACCAGCAGAGGTCAAGGGGAAAAGTTTGGCTACACCTTC
.	TRBV9	TRBJ1-2	.	CASSAVGQFYGYTF	TGTGCCAGCAGCGCCGTTGGACAGTTTTATGGCTACACCTTC
once	TRBV30	TRBJ2-7	TRBD1	CAWSEQGITEQYF	TGTGCCTGGAGTGAACAGGGGATCACCGAGCAGTACTTC
.	TRBV7-9	TRBJ2-7	.	CASSRGPIYEQYF	TGTGCCAGCAGCCGTGGGCCTATCTACGAGCAGTACTTC
.	TRBV7-2	TRBJ2-3	TRBD2	CASSTGLAGGRTDTQYF	TGTGCCAGCAGCACGGGACTAGCGGGGGGCCGCACAGATACGCAGTATTTT
.	TRBV7-3	TRBJ2-6	.	CASSLGPGHGSGANVLTF	TGTGCCAGCAGCTTAGGGCCAGGGCACGGCTCTGGGGCCAACGTCCTGACTTTC
once	TRBV19	TRBJ1-3	.	CASIPGDLSGNTIYF	TGTGCCAGTATCCCGGGGGACCTCTCTGGAAACACCATATATTTT
.	TRBV7-2	TRBJ2-2	TRBD2	CASSWGGGSNTGELFF	TGTGCCAGCAGCTGGGGGGGAGGGTCGAACACCGGGGAGCTGTTTTTT
.	TRBV4-1	TRBJ1-6	TRBD1	CASRDGTGSSYNSPLHF	TGCGCCAGCAGGGACGGGACAGGGAGCTCCTATAATTCACCCCTCCACTTT
.	TRBV10-1	TRBJ2-3	.	CASSQLRSDTQYF	TGCGCCAGCAGTCAACTACGATCAGATACGCAGTATTTT
.	TRBV7-8	TRBJ1-5	TRBD1	CASSLKTGEGQPQHF	TGTGCCAGCAGCTTAAAGACAGGGGAGGGTCAGCCCCAGCATTTT
.	TRBV13	TRBJ2-7	.	CASSSTSGSFFYEQYF	TGTGCCAGCAGCTCGACTTCAGGGTCATTTTTCTACGAGCAGTACTTC
.	TRBV5-4	TRBJ2-2	TRBD2	CASSPGGSSTGELFF	TGTGCCAGCAGCCCGGGAGGGTCTTCAACCGGGGAGCTGTTTTTT
.	TRBV27	TRBJ2-7	TRBD1	CASRRLDREEQYF	TGTGCCAGCAGGCGATTGGACAGGGAGGAGCAGTACTTC
.	TRBV7-2	TRBJ1-5	TRBD1	CASSPQGALNQPQHF	TGTGCCAGCAGCCCTCAGGGGGCATTGAATCAGCCCCAGCATTTT
.	TRBV5-8	TRBJ1-5	.	CASSHRQTHQPQHF	TGTGCCAGCAGCCATAGACAGACCCATCAGCCCCAGCATTTT
.	TRBV9	TRBJ2-3	.	CASSVSTFLRTDTQYF	TGTGCCAGCAGCGTATCAACCTTTCTGCGGACAGATACGCAGTATTTT
few	TRBV7-3	TRBJ2-2	.	CASSLTGPATGELFF	TGTGCCAGCAGCTTAACGGGGCCAGCCACCGGGGAGCTGTTTTTT
.	TRBV5-1	TRBJ1-2	TRBD1	CASSLAGTGGDYGYTF	TGCGCCAGCAGCTTGGCCGGGACAGGGGGCGACTATGGCTACACCTTC
.	TRBV11-2	TRBJ1-2	.	CASGQDLEAGYTF	TGTGCCAGCGGCCAAGACCTTGAGGCTGGCTACACCTTC
.	TRBV11-2	TRBJ1-5	.	CASSPQRGGLNQPQHF	TGTGCCAGCAGCCCTCAAAGGGGAGGGCTCAATCAGCCCCAGCATTTT
.	TRBV28	TRBJ1-5	.	CASSDGQVAVGNQPQHF	TGTGCCAGCAGCGACGGACAAGTGGCGGTGGGCAATCAGCCCCAGCATTTT
once	TRBV7-2	TRBJ2-7	.	CASSQRGGTLYEQYF	TGTGCCAGCAGCCAAAGGGGGGGGACACTTTACGAGCAGTACTTC
.	TRBV5-6	TRBJ1-2	.	CASSFSAGNYGYTF	TGTGCCAGCAGCTTTTCGGCAGGGAACTATGGCTACACCTTC
.	TRBV6-5	TRBJ2-3	.	CASRLGGAPDTQYF	TGTGCCAGCAGACTAGGAGGGGCACCAGATACGCAGTATTTT
.	TRBV27	TRBJ2-1	.	CASSLSVGGGSYNEQFF	TGTGCCAGCAGTTTATCGGTGGGAGGGGGCTCCTACAATGAGCAGTTCTTC
.	TRBV11-3	TRBJ2-1	TRBD1	CASSLGDSYNEQFF	TGTGCCAGCAGCTTAGGGGACAGCTACAATGAGCAGTTCTTC
.	TRBV6-2/TRBV6-3	TRBJ2-3	.	CASSFVFSDTQYF	TGTGCCAGCAGTTTCGTATTCTCAGATACGCAGTATTTT